This is a list of T cell receptor beta chains from one sample in a study of metastatic and nonmetastatic thyroid tumors. TCRdb reassembled clones from the PCR reads with MiXCR. Counted here are around 45,000 clones, roughly 3.1% occurring once; the ten biggest clones make up roughly 9.1%. Sequenced material: blood. The receptors derive from a female donor with papillary thyroid cancer or a benign thyroid nodule (not recorded which). Some clones in this sample may be carry-over from other donors' samples. The CDR3 runs from the conserved cysteine through the conserved F or W. D genes are given only for firm matches. Not every row has a clone size; where given, it reads once, few, many or a size class.

V: TRBV28; size: many; J: TRBJ1-2; D: NA; DNA: TGTGCCAGCAGTTCCCCGGGACAAAACTATGGCTACACCTTC; CDR3: CASSSPGQNYGYTF
V: TRBV10-1; size: many; J: TRBJ2-1; D: TRBD2; DNA: TGCGCCACTAAGTGGCTAGCGGGAGGGCCGTCCTTTTACAATGAGCAGTTCTTC; CDR3: CATKWLAGGPSFYNEQFF
V: TRBV12-3/TRBV12-4; size: NA; J: TRBJ1-3; D: NA; DNA: TGTGCCAGCAGTTTATCAGACTCTGGAAACACCATATATTTT; CDR3: CASSLSDSGNTIYF
V: TRBV20-1; size: many; J: TRBJ2-1; D: TRBD2; DNA: TGCAGTGCGCAGCGGACTAGCGGGAGTAGGTCCTACAATGAGCAGTTCTTC; CDR3: CSAQRTSGSRSYNEQFF
V: TRBV12-3/TRBV12-4; size: few; J: TRBJ2-1; D: TRBD1; DNA: TGTGCCAGCAGTACGGGTTCAGACAGGGCGCGCAATGAGCAGTTCTTC; CDR3: CASSTGSDRARNEQFF
V: TRBV29-1; size: many; J: TRBJ1-1; D: NA; DNA: TGCAGCGTGACTCGGGACACCTGGGGTGAAGCTTTCTTT; CDR3: CSVTRDTWGEAFF
V: TRBV28; size: many; J: TRBJ1-1; D: NA; DNA: TGTGCCAGCACCTTGACACAGGGGAACACTGAAGCTTTCTTT; CDR3: CASTLTQGNTEAFF
V: TRBV7-9; size: many; J: TRBJ2-7; D: TRBD2; DNA: TGTGCCAGCAGCTTAGGCGGGGGGTTATTTCGCGGGCAGTACTTC; CDR3: CASSLGGGLFRGQYF
V: TRBV29-1; size: many; J: TRBJ2-1; D: NA; DNA: TGCAGCGTTGAGAGGGTTACAGACGATGAGCAGTTCTTC; CDR3: CSVERVTDDEQFF
V: TRBV30; size: many; J: TRBJ1-2; D: TRBD1; DNA: TGTGCCTGGAGTGAGACAGGGGCGTTCTATGGCTACACCTTC; CDR3: CAWSETGAFYGYTF
V: TRBV6-5; size: few; J: TRBJ2-1; D: NA; DNA: TGTGCCAGCAGTTACTCACAGGGCGAGCAGTTCTTC; CDR3: CASSYSQGEQFF
V: TRBV6-1; size: many; J: TRBJ1-2; D: NA; DNA: TGTGCCAGCAAATTAGGGGCTACCTATGGCTACACCTTC; CDR3: CASKLGATYGYTF
V: TRBV19; size: few; J: TRBJ1-1; D: NA; DNA: TGTGCCAGTAGTCTCCTAGAGGGCCTGTTAATCTTT; CDR3: CASSLLEGLLIF
V: TRBV28; size: many; J: TRBJ2-7; D: TRBD1; DNA: TGTGCCAGCAGTTTCCCGGACAGGGGCGGGCAGTACTTC; CDR3: CASSFPDRGGQYF
V: TRBV5-4; size: many; J: TRBJ1-1; D: TRBD1; DNA: TGTGCCAGCAGCCCCAGGGACAGGGGGCAGACTGAAGCTTTCTTT; CDR3: CASSPRDRGQTEAFF